Listed below are T cell receptor beta chains from one sample, sequenced in a study of CD8 T cells in ankylosing spondylitis. TCRdb reprocessed the 5' RACE reads via MiXCR and lists one record per CDR3 protein. Among more than 500,000 distinct CDR3 sequences listed, roughly 5.3% were seen once. Sequencing was performed on blood, either unsorted or a sorted T cell fraction (not recorded which). The origin of the receptors is a male donor with ankylosing spondylitis. Each CDR3 is given with its conserved first and last residue. The order of the fields is V gene, J gene, clone size, D gene, CDR3 protein, CDR3 DNA. A D gene is named only where the DNA matches it firmly. Some rows mark clone size as missing; the rest say once, few, many or name a class of expanded clone.

v_gene: TRBV20-1; j_gene: TRBJ2-5; abundance: many; d_gene: TRBD2; CDR3aa: CSARDLAGGARETQYF; CDR3nt: TGCAGTGCTAGAGATCTGGCCGGGGGGGCTCGGGAGACCCAGTACTTC
v_gene: TRBV15; j_gene: TRBJ1-4; abundance: many; d_gene: NA; CDR3aa: CATSRETRGEKLFF; CDR3nt: TGTGCCACCAGCAGAGAAACTCGGGGGGAAAAACTGTTTTTT
v_gene: TRBV6-2/TRBV6-3; j_gene: TRBJ2-1; abundance: NA; d_gene: NA; CDR3aa: CASSYPRANSYNEQFF; CDR3nt: TGTGCCAGCAGTTATCCTAGGGCGAACTCCTACAATGAGCAGTTCTTC
v_gene: TRBV3-1; j_gene: TRBJ1-2; abundance: many; d_gene: NA; CDR3aa: CASSRKEKFANYGYTF; CDR3nt: TGTGCCAGCAGCCGAAAGGAAAAGTTTGCTAACTATGGCTACACCTTC
v_gene: TRBV3-1; j_gene: TRBJ2-1; abundance: many; d_gene: TRBD1; CDR3aa: CASSSGTGGSEQFF; CDR3nt: TGTGCCAGCTCATCTGGGACAGGGGGCAGTGAGCAGTTCTTC
v_gene: TRBV4-2; j_gene: TRBJ2-7; abundance: few; d_gene: TRBD2; CDR3aa: CASSQAAGVAYEQYF; CDR3nt: TGTGCCAGCAGCCAAGCAGCGGGGGTCGCCTACGAGCAGTACTTC
v_gene: TRBV28; j_gene: TRBJ1-2; abundance: many; d_gene: TRBD1; CDR3aa: CASSPRGQGARGYTF; CDR3nt: TGTGCCAGCAGTCCTCGGGGACAGGGGGCGCGAGGCTACACCTTC
v_gene: TRBV2; j_gene: TRBJ2-1; abundance: NA; d_gene: TRBD2; CDR3aa: CASSDLLAGGEQFF; CDR3nt: TGTGCCAGCAGTGATTTGTTAGCGGGAGGTGAGCAGTTCTTC
v_gene: TRBV20-1; j_gene: TRBJ2-7; abundance: many; d_gene: TRBD2; CDR3aa: CSAFSGNSIYEQYF; CDR3nt: TGCAGTGCTTTTAGCGGGAACTCGATCTACGAGCAGTACTTC
v_gene: TRBV15; j_gene: TRBJ2-1; abundance: few; d_gene: NA; CDR3aa: CATSSQGSSYNEQFF; CDR3nt: TGTGCCACCAGCAGTCAGGGTAGCTCCTACAATGAGCAGTTCTTC
v_gene: TRBV4-3; j_gene: TRBJ1-3; abundance: many; d_gene: NA; CDR3aa: CASSQGIWGNTIYF; CDR3nt: TGCGCCAGCAGCCAAGGGATCTGGGGAAACACCATATATTTT
v_gene: TRBV5-6; j_gene: TRBJ2-1; abundance: many; d_gene: NA; CDR3aa: CASSLPAWYYNEQFF; CDR3nt: TGTGCCAGCAGCCTACCAGCCTGGTACTACAATGAGCAGTTCTTC
v_gene: TRBV5-6; j_gene: TRBJ2-3; abundance: few; d_gene: TRBD1; CDR3aa: CASSSTGTAFTDTQYF; CDR3nt: TGTGCCAGCAGCTCGACCGGGACAGCCTTCACAGATACGCAGTATTTT
v_gene: TRBV11-2; j_gene: TRBJ2-3; abundance: many; d_gene: NA; CDR3aa: CASSSILGTDTQYF; CDR3nt: TGTGCCAGCAGCTCGATCCTAGGCACAGATACGCAGTATTTT
v_gene: TRBV12-3/TRBV12-4; j_gene: TRBJ1-2; abundance: many; d_gene: NA; CDR3aa: CASSQGGQIYGYTF; CDR3nt: TGTGCCAGCAGTCAGGGCGGGCAGATCTATGGCTACACCTTC
v_gene: TRBV9; j_gene: TRBJ1-1; abundance: many; d_gene: TRBD1; CDR3aa: CASGQGMGTEAFF; CDR3nt: TGTGCCAGTGGACAGGGAATGGGCACTGAAGCTTTCTTT
v_gene: TRBV3-1; j_gene: TRBJ2-1; abundance: NA; d_gene: TRBD2; CDR3aa: CASSQEGGTSGNEQFF; CDR3nt: TGTGCCAGCAGCCAAGAGGGCGGGACTAGCGGCAATGAGCAGTTCTTC
v_gene: TRBV20-1; j_gene: TRBJ2-5; abundance: many; d_gene: NA; CDR3aa: CSAPIMGKNQETQYF; CDR3nt: TGCAGTGCTCCCATTATGGGCAAAAACCAAGAGACCCAGTACTTC
v_gene: TRBV9; j_gene: TRBJ2-7; abundance: NA; d_gene: TRBD1; CDR3aa: CASSWGQSAQGPYEQYF; CDR3nt: TGTGCCAGCAGCTGGGGACAGAGTGCCCAGGGGCCCTACGAGCAGTACTTC
v_gene: TRBV5-1; j_gene: TRBJ2-7; abundance: many; d_gene: NA; CDR3aa: CASSQGPVSYEQYF; CDR3nt: TGCGCCAGCAGCCAGGGACCGGTCTCCTACGAGCAGTACTTC
v_gene: TRBV7-2; j_gene: TRBJ1-5; abundance: few; d_gene: NA; CDR3aa: CASSLTWRRPQHF; CDR3nt: TGTGCCAGCAGCTTAACGTGGAGGCGGCCCCAGCATTTT
v_gene: TRBV4-3; j_gene: TRBJ2-5; abundance: many; d_gene: NA; CDR3aa: CASSQDGGYTTQYF; CDR3nt: TGCGCCAGCAGCCAAGATGGTGGCTATACGACCCAGTACTTC
v_gene: TRBV15; j_gene: TRBJ1-5; abundance: NA; d_gene: NA; CDR3aa: CATSYTGTSLQPQHF; CDR3nt: TGTGCCACCAGCTATACCGGGACATCTCTTCAGCCCCAGCATTTT
v_gene: TRBV7-2; j_gene: TRBJ2-7; abundance: NA; d_gene: TRBD2; CDR3aa: CASSSITSVGAYEQYF; CDR3nt: TGTGCCAGCAGTTCGATTACTAGCGTGGGCGCCTACGAGCAGTACTTC
v_gene: TRBV20-1; j_gene: TRBJ2-3; abundance: NA; d_gene: NA; CDR3aa: CSARSPTSGDTQYF; CDR3nt: TGCAGTGCTAGATCGCCGACAAGTGGAGATACGCAGTATTTT
v_gene: TRBV9; j_gene: TRBJ2-5; abundance: NA; d_gene: TRBD2; CDR3aa: CASSPQRGAAQETQYF; CDR3nt: TGTGCCAGCAGCCCCCAGCGGGGGGCGGCCCAAGAGACCCAGTACTTC
v_gene: TRBV4-3; j_gene: TRBJ2-1; abundance: many; d_gene: NA; CDR3aa: CASSLGVLNEQFF; CDR3nt: TGCGCCAGCAGCCTAGGGGTGCTCAATGAGCAGTTCTTC
v_gene: TRBV7-8; j_gene: TRBJ2-1; abundance: many; d_gene: TRBD2; CDR3aa: CASSLARELYNEQFF; CDR3nt: TGTGCCAGCAGCTTAGCGCGGGAGCTCTACAATGAGCAGTTCTTC
v_gene: TRBV7-9; j_gene: TRBJ2-1; abundance: many; d_gene: NA; CDR3aa: CASSLRGVAYNEQFF; CDR3nt: TGTGCCAGCAGCTTACGGGGAGTCGCCTACAATGAGCAGTTCTTC
v_gene: TRBV7-2; j_gene: TRBJ2-7; abundance: few; d_gene: NA; CDR3aa: CASSSDYHRRYF; CDR3nt: TGTGCCAGCAGCTCAGACTACCATCGGAGGTACTTC
v_gene: TRBV11-2; j_gene: TRBJ1-3; abundance: NA; d_gene: NA; CDR3aa: CASSLWESSGNTIYF; CDR3nt: TGTGCCAGCAGCTTATGGGAGTCCTCTGGAAACACCATATATTTT
v_gene: TRBV5-1; j_gene: TRBJ2-2; abundance: many; d_gene: NA; CDR3aa: CASSLQGTGELFF; CDR3nt: TGTGCCAGCAGCTTACAGGGAACCGGGGAGCTGTTTTTT
v_gene: TRBV6-5; j_gene: TRBJ2-7; abundance: many; d_gene: NA; CDR3aa: CASSYYQGLPYEQYF; CDR3nt: TGTGCCAGCAGTTACTATCAGGGCCTCCCCTACGAGCAGTACTTC
v_gene: TRBV4-1; j_gene: TRBJ1-1; abundance: many; d_gene: TRBD1; CDR3aa: CASSQSARDRQAFF; CDR3nt: TGCGCCAGCAGCCAATCGGCCCGGGACAGACAAGCTTTCTTT
v_gene: TRBV5-1; j_gene: TRBJ1-1; abundance: many; d_gene: NA; CDR3aa: CASSPEGGSVTEAFF; CDR3nt: TGCGCCAGCAGCCCGGAGGGGGGTTCGGTCACTGAAGCTTTCTTT
v_gene: TRBV7-2; j_gene: TRBJ2-3; abundance: few; d_gene: NA; CDR3aa: CASSLDWDSTDTQYF; CDR3nt: TGTGCCAGCAGCTTAGATTGGGACAGCACAGATACGCAGTATTTT
v_gene: TRBV6-2/TRBV6-3; j_gene: TRBJ2-5; abundance: NA; d_gene: TRBD1; CDR3aa: CASSPRGTEETQYF; CDR3nt: TGTGCCAGCAGTCCTCGAGGGACAGAAGAGACCCAGTACTTC
v_gene: TRBV6-1; j_gene: TRBJ1-2; abundance: many; d_gene: NA; CDR3aa: CASSRDLTNYGYTF; CDR3nt: TGTGCCAGCAGCCGCGATTTGACTAACTATGGCTACACCTTC
v_gene: TRBV3-1; j_gene: TRBJ2-7; abundance: many; d_gene: TRBD2; CDR3aa: CASSQTGLADYEQYF; CDR3nt: TGTGCCAGCAGCCAAACGGGACTAGCGGACTACGAGCAGTACTTC
v_gene: TRBV9; j_gene: TRBJ2-1; abundance: many; d_gene: TRBD2; CDR3aa: CASSRTSGSSYNEQFF; CDR3nt: TGTGCCAGCAGCCGGACTAGCGGGAGCTCCTACAATGAGCAGTTCTTC
v_gene: TRBV7-9; j_gene: TRBJ2-1; abundance: few; d_gene: NA; CDR3aa: CASRTWTSGGEQFF; CDR3nt: TGTGCCAGCAGAACCTGGACCAGCGGTGGTGAGCAGTTCTTC
v_gene: TRBV27; j_gene: TRBJ1-2; abundance: many; d_gene: TRBD1; CDR3aa: CASSLTGGREYGYTF; CDR3nt: TGTGCCAGCAGTCTAACAGGGGGCAGGGAATATGGCTACACCTTC
v_gene: TRBV10-3; j_gene: TRBJ1-2; abundance: many; d_gene: NA; CDR3aa: CAISESSGRTYYGYTF; CDR3nt: TGTGCCATCAGTGAGTCGTCCGGGCGGACGTACTATGGCTACACCTTC
v_gene: TRBV18; j_gene: TRBJ2-5; abundance: NA; d_gene: TRBD1; CDR3aa: CASSRGQAEGQYF; CDR3nt: TGTGCCAGCTCACGAGGACAGGCCGAGGGCCAGTACTTC
v_gene: TRBV5-6; j_gene: TRBJ2-7; abundance: many; d_gene: NA; CDR3aa: CASSNGRSMEQYF; CDR3nt: TGTGCCAGCAGTAACGGACGGTCGATGGAGCAGTACTTC
v_gene: TRBV6-5; j_gene: TRBJ2-1; abundance: NA; d_gene: NA; CDR3aa: CASSYSMDAPGKFF; CDR3nt: TGTGCCAGCAGTTACTCTATGGACGCACCCGGAAAGTTCTTC
v_gene: TRBV5-1; j_gene: TRBJ2-7; abundance: many; d_gene: NA; CDR3aa: CASSFQLGDEQYF; CDR3nt: TGCGCCAGCAGCTTTCAACTGGGTGACGAGCAGTACTTC
v_gene: TRBV12-3/TRBV12-4; j_gene: TRBJ2-1; abundance: NA; d_gene: TRBD2; CDR3aa: CASRGTSGTHYNEQFF; CDR3nt: TGTGCCAGCAGGGGGACTAGCGGAACCCACTACAATGAGCAGTTCTTC
v_gene: TRBV29-1; j_gene: TRBJ2-5; abundance: many; d_gene: TRBD2; CDR3aa: CSATSGGETQYF; CDR3nt: TGCAGCGCTACGTCGGGGGGGGAGACCCAGTACTTC
v_gene: TRBV28; j_gene: TRBJ2-7; abundance: few; d_gene: TRBD1; CDR3aa: CASIQGVSSYEQYF; CDR3nt: TGTGCCAGTATCCAGGGGGTGAGCTCCTACGAGCAGTACTTC
v_gene: TRBV27; j_gene: TRBJ2-7; abundance: many; d_gene: NA; CDR3aa: CASSPSGPLSYEQYF; CDR3nt: TGTGCCAGCAGTCCATCGGGACCCCTCTCCTACGAGCAGTACTTC
v_gene: TRBV12-3/TRBV12-4; j_gene: TRBJ2-7; abundance: NA; d_gene: TRBD1; CDR3aa: CASSPGTGMNEQYF; CDR3nt: TGTGCCAGCAGTCCCGGGACAGGGATGAACGAGCAGTACTTC
v_gene: TRBV11-2; j_gene: TRBJ2-5; abundance: NA; d_gene: NA; CDR3aa: CASSLDPARAETQYF; CDR3nt: TGTGCCAGCAGCTTAGATCCTGCCAGGGCTGAGACCCAGTACTTC
v_gene: TRBV12-3/TRBV12-4; j_gene: TRBJ2-4; abundance: few; d_gene: NA; CDR3aa: CASSLVGQGLAKNIQYF; CDR3nt: TGTGCCAGCAGTTTAGTCGGCCAGGGGCTAGCCAAAAACATTCAGTACTTC
v_gene: TRBV10-1; j_gene: TRBJ2-7; abundance: many; d_gene: NA; CDR3aa: CATSASSYEQYF; CDR3nt: TGCGCCACCTCCGCCAGCTCCTACGAGCAGTACTTC